This TCR beta chain was profiled in a study of blood T cell repertoires in COVID-19 (dated by TCRdb to the early 2020s). With regard to the full study: Samples covering the acute and convalescent phases of COVID-19 were provided by collaborators in the United States, Italy and Spain. A freely available public database, intended as a resource for researchers studying the immune response to SARS-CoV-2, is where the repertoires were released. Sample metadata almost always included a de-identified subject ID, COVID-19 status, age in years and sex. Deeply sampled blood TCRbeta repertoires from subjects exposed to, actively infected with, or recovered from COVID-19 were included in the dataset. Samples were obtained from the ongoing ImmuneRACE study (first 160 participants) and from 1,254 subjects provided by 6 global collaborators. The material from the prospective study consisted of cDNA or gDNA derived from T cells, B-cell-depleted T cells, or PBMCs. Where HLA class I and class II types were available, the types were taken from metadata supplied by the sample provider, not from assay-based typing. Findings and caveats that apply to the study as a whole: The amount of clinical and demographic metadata varied by source and participant and was provided uncurated.

Whole blood was collected in K2EDTA tubes by collaborating institutions according to the institutions' own protocols. Collaborator samples were shipped for TCRbeta analysis as frozen whole blood, isolated PBMCs, or DNA extracted from either sample type. The immunoSEQ Assay, a bias-controlled multiplex PCR, was used to amplify TCRbeta CDR3 regions from genomic DNA. Processing in the source paper ran as follows. The number of nucleated cells in each sample was estimated from the amplification of reference gene primers within the assay. Sequence reads were collapsed and filtered to measure the absolute abundance of every unique TCRbeta CDR3 rearrangement. Productive Simpson clonality was computed per sample as the square root of Simpson's diversity index over productive rearrangements. Not all clones reach the TCRdb copy of this immuneACCESS table, which keeps in-frame sequences only. Checked studies attribute under half of the gap to unresolved V genes and leave the rest unexplained. Clone size and the V and J calls come from that table; the DNA yielded D and trimming. A total of under 200,000 clones appear in this sample, 70% to 90% of them only once. In total, the top ten clones hold about 22% of the sample.

At the junction V is shortened by 3 bases and J by 3 bases; bases outside the gene matches: 7. The CDR3, from cysteine to phenylalanine, totals 15 residues. Of the read, only the CDR3 DNA is kept; its 45 bases are in frame from base 1. CDR1 and CDR2, looked up from the germline V gene, are LGHNA and YNFKEQ. A remark on this clone: This receptor's antigen is unknown. Base-call qualities are not available, and no considerably larger clone is one nucleotide away.

Sample: peripheral blood. This TCR was sampled from a man in his sixties with active or convalescent COVID-19. Rearrangement joined TRBV4-2 to TRBJ2-5; TRBD2 agrees with 7 junctional bases. The bases read TGTGCCAGCAGCCACCCTCCGGGGGGTGAAGAGACCCAGTACTTC. The resulting protein is CASSHPPGGEETQYF.